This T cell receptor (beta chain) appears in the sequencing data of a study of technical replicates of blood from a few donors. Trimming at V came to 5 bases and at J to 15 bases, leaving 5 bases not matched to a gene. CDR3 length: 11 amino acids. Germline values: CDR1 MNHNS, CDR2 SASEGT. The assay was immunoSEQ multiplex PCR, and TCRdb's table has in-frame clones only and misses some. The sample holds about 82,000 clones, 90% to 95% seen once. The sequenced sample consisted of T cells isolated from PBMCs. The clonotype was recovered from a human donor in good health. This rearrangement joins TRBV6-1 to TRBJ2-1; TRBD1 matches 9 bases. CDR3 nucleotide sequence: TGTGCCAGCAGTCCCGGGACAGGGACGTTCTTC. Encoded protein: CASSPGTGTFF.